This T cell receptor (beta chain) was sequenced during a study of OX40 agonist ivuxolimab in advanced cancers. Some clones are missing from TCRdb's copy, which holds only in-frame ones; the method was immunoSEQ multiplex PCR. The sample records 40,000 to 60,000 clones, about 86% being singletons. The CDR3 runs 15 residues. V was clipped by 4 bases and J by 3 bases; unmatched bases: 3. Germline values: CDR1 SGHNT, CDR2 YYREEE (reference sequence). Material: CD4+ or CD8+ T cells sorted from blood, obtained in a trial of the OX40 agonist ivuxolimab. V usage is TRBV5-4 and J usage is TRBJ2-1; 11 bases fit TRBD2. The source is an adult with an advanced solid tumor such as melanoma, head and neck, liver or kidney cancer. The CDR3 coding sequence is TGTGCCAGCAGCCCGGGACTAGCGGACTACAATGAGCAGTTCTTC. It codes for CASSPGLADYNEQFF.